The next 23 T cell receptor beta chains were all read from a single sample in a study of shared clonotypes between healthy human individuals. Terminally differentiated effector memory CD45RA+ cells were excluded by CCR7 positive selection of CD45RO-negative cells. Generated by immunoSEQ multiplex PCR, the TCRdb table keeps only in-frame clones and is missing some. This table has approximately 600,000 clones, 85% to 95% appearing once. Sequenced input: naive CD8+ T cells sorted from blood. Source of these receptors: a woman aged 25-40 years in good health.

This rearrangement joins TRBV2 to TRBJ1-1; D perhaps matches TRBD1 (5 bases). The CDR3 is 17 residues long. Trimming took 4 bases from V and 2 from J, leaving 20 bases between them. The germline V gene encodes CDR1 SNHLY and CDR2 FYNNEI. The CDR3 DNA reads TGTGCCAGCAGTGTTTTTCCGGGGCGCAGACTAAACACTGAAGCTTTCTTT. Amino acid sequence: CASSVFPGRRLNTEAFF.

This chain links TRBV10-3 with TRBJ1-5, with D perhaps TRBD1 (5 bases). This CDR3 spans 13 amino acids. V lost 6 bases, J lost 4 bases, and 10 bases lay in between. Germline-derived CDR1 and CDR2 are ENHRY and SYGVKD. This CDR3 reads CAISTGTNQPQHF. CDR3 nucleotides: TGTGCCATCAGCACCGGGACTAATCAGCCCCAGCATTTT.

The chain combines TRBV9 with TRBJ2-1, with 8 bases that match TRBD2. The J segment lost 7 bases and the V segment lost 1 base, leaving 7 bases of the junction unmatched. Looked up from germline, CDR1 is SGDLS and CDR2 is YYNGEE. This CDR3 region has 15 residues. CDR3 amino acids: CASSVRAGGGNEQFF. The CDR3 DNA reads TGTGCCAGCAGCGTACGGGCGGGAGGAGGGAATGAGCAGTTCTTC. Full variable domain (remainder filled in from reference TRBV9 and TRBJ2-1): DSGVTQTPKHLITATGQRVTLRCSPRSGDLSVYWYQQSLDQGLQFLIQYYNGEERAKGNILERFSAQQFPDLHSELNLSSLELGDSALYFCASSVRAGGGNEQFFGPGTRLTVL.

The DNA of the CDR3 is TGTGCCAGCACCCTCCTGGGGCTAGGCGAGCAGTACTTC. Translating gives CASTLLGLGEQYF. This sequence joins TRBV7-8 and TRBJ2-5; possibly TRBD1 for D (5 bases). The J call may be faulty, since TRBJ2-7 better matches the DNA end. CDR1 and CDR2 from the germline V gene are SGHVS and FQNEAQ. The CDR3 extends over 13 amino acids.

The chain links TRBV5-5 to TRBJ2-7; either TRBD1 or TRBD2 may fit D (5 bases each). This CDR3 has 14 amino acids. Trimming left V 4 bases short and J 3 bases short, with 14 bases between. Germline V gene lookup returns CDR1 SGHKS and CDR2 YYEKEE (reference sequence). CDR3 in amino acids: CASSQWDGLYEQYF. As DNA, the CDR3 is TGTGCCAGCAGCCAATGGGACGGACTCTACGAGCAGTACTTC.

The chain's CDR3 is CASSLTGYGYTF. The DNA for the CDR3 is TGTGCCAGCAGTCTGACAGGGTATGGCTACACCTTC. The rearrangement uses TRBV28 and TRBJ1-2; 7 positions match TRBD1. The CDR3 is 12 amino acids. J was trimmed by 5 bases and V by 5 bases; bases with no gene match: 2. Germline loops: CDR1 MDHEN, CDR2 SYDVKM.

V usage is TRBV27 and J usage is TRBJ2-3; 7 bases are a match to TRBD1. Trimming cost V 2 bases and J 3 bases; bases outside gene matches: 5. The CDR3 length is 15 residues. From germline, CDR1 is MNHEY and CDR2 SMNVEV (reference sequence). The CDR3 sequence: CASSLPGQPTDTQYF. As DNA, the CDR3 is TGTGCCAGCAGTTTACCGGGACAGCCAACAGATACGCAGTATTTT.

CDR3 in DNA: TGTGCTAGTGGTTTGGTAGACAGAGCCGAGCAGTTCTTC. Its protein is CASGLVDRAEQFF. The genes are TRBV12-5 and TRBJ2-1, with a weak D call TRBD1 (5 bases). The germline CDR1 and CDR2 sequences are LGHNT and FRNRAP. The V and J ends lost 0 bases and 10 bases respectively, with 10 bases between them. CDR3 length: 13 residues.

This chain joins TRBV19 and TRBJ1-5; 9 bases fit TRBD1. Germline trimming cut 6 bases from V and 5 bases from J; bases unmatched to any gene: 2. Germline-derived CDR1 and CDR2 are LNHDA and SQIVND (reference sequence). The CDR3 length is 13 residues. CDR3 nucleotide sequence: TGTGCCAGTAGGGGACAGGGAGATCAGCCCCAGCATTTT. Translation gives CASRGQGDQPQHF.

This clone was seen only a few times. J is TRBJ2-2 and V is TRBV12-2. TRBV12-2 is labeled a pseudogene. The CDR3 totals 17 residues. The CDR3 coding sequence is TGTGCAAGTCGCTTCACTTTATTGGCTGCGAACACCGGGGAGCTGTTTTTT. Its translation: CASRFTLLAANTGELFF.

The chain joins TRBV9 to TRBJ2-5; D could derive from TRBD1 or TRBD2 (5 bases each). The J call is uncertain, as TRBJ2-7 better fits the DNA end. The germline CDR1 and CDR2 sequences are SGDLS and YYNGEE. This CDR3 region has 13 residues. Here the CDR3 DNA reads TGTGCCAGCAGCGCGTGGGGGAGCGGCGAGCAGTACTTC. This codes for CASSAWGSGEQYF.

V and J are TRBV28 and TRBJ1-1, with D perhaps TRBD1 (6 bases). Germline lookup yields CDR1 MDHEN and CDR2 SYDVKM. The CDR3 runs to 14 residues. V was shortened by 3 bases and J by 4 bases, with 12 bases between the two germline ends. CDR3 in amino acids: CASSLRGAGTEAFF. CDR3 in DNA: TGTGCCAGCAGTTTGCGGGGGGCTGGCACTGAAGCTTTCTTT.

In DNA form, the CDR3 reads TGTGCCAGCAGCTTGCGTTGGGTGGAGACAAACTATGGCTACACCTTC. It translates to CASSLRWVETNYGYTF. The chain employs TRBV5-6 and TRBJ1-2, with D hard to call. CDR1 and CDR2 from the germline V gene are SGHDT and YYEEEE. Deletions cut 1 base from V and 2 bases from J, with 15 bases between. The CDR3 has 16 amino acids. Together with reference TRBV5-6 and TRBJ1-2, the CDR3 gives the full variable domain: DAGVTQSPTHLIKTRGQQVTLRCSPKSGHDTVSWYQQALGQGPQFIFQYYEEEERQRGNFPDRFSGHQFPNYSSELNVNALLLGDSALYLCASSLRWVETNYGYTFGSGTRLTVV.

This sequence joins TRBV19 and TRBJ2-2; TRBD2 agrees at 7 bases. The junction had 9 bases not matched to a gene; V was cut back by 2 bases and J by 0 bases. The CDR3 sequence is 18 residues long. Germline V gene data show CDR1 as LNHDA and CDR2 as SQIVND (reference sequence). The CDR3 sequence: CASSIIRGSLANTGELFF. In DNA form, the CDR3 reads TGTGCCAGTAGTATAATTCGCGGGAGCCTTGCGAACACCGGGGAGCTGTTTTTT.

V gene TRBV7-9 combines with J gene TRBJ1-4; possible D gene TRBD1, 6 bases. The CDR3 runs 15 residues. Trimming stripped 5 bases from V and 6 bases from J, with 16 bases between. Germline assignment: CDR1 SEHNR and CDR2 FQNEAQ (reference sequence). CDR3 sequence reads: CASSTRTAPDEKLFF. The CDR3 DNA reads as TGTGCCAGCAGCACGAGGACAGCCCCGGATGAAAAACTGTTTTTT. Complete variable domain (other parts from reference TRBV7-9 and TRBJ1-4): DTGVSQNPRHKITKRGQNVTFRCDPISEHNRLYWYRQTLGQGPEFLTYFQNEAQLEKSRLLSDRFSAERPKGSFSTLEIQRTEQGDSAMYLCASSTRTAPDEKLFFGSGTQLSVL.

The gene calls are TRBV29-1 and TRBJ1-1; 7 nucleotides agree with TRBD1. This CDR3 comprises 13 residues. Germline V gene lookup returns CDR1 SQVTM and CDR2 ANQGSEA. With V trimmed by 6 bases and J by 2 bases, 6 bases remained unmatched. The CDR3 DNA is TGCAGCGTCCTGGGACAGCTTAACACTGAAGCTTTCTTT. This codes for CSVLGQLNTEAFF.

Of note for this clone: Other DNA sequences in this sample translate to the same CDR3. The chain carries TRBV6-6 and TRBJ2-7, with 9 bases identical to TRBD1. V lost 6 bases to trimming and J lost 4 bases; unmatched junction nucleotides: 7. CDR1 MNHNY and CDR2 SVGAGI come from the germline V gene (reference sequence). The CDR3 has 14 amino acids. CDR3 residues: CASSPGQGVYEQYF. The CDR3 bases are TGTGCCAGCAGCCCGGGACAGGGTGTTTACGAGCAGTACTTC.

This clone was counted once. CDR3 nucleotide sequence: TGTGCCAGCAGTTTAACATCTGCAACTAATGAAAAACTGTTTTTT. Its protein is CASSLTSATNEKLFF. The chain employs TRBV28 and TRBJ1-4; D ambiguous. From germline, CDR1 is MDHEN and CDR2 SYDVKM. The CDR3 is 15 residues long. V lost 2 bases and J 0 bases, leaving 7 bases between the germline ends. Complete variable domain (other parts from reference TRBV28 and TRBJ1-4): DVKVTQSSRYLVKRTGEKVFLECVQDMDHENMFWYRQDPGLGLRLIYFSYDVKMKEKGDIPEGYSVSREKKERFSLILESASTNQTSMYLCASSLTSATNEKLFFGSGTQLSVL.

This chain connects TRBV7-2 to TRBJ2-2, with 11 positions matching TRBD1. Trimming removed 5 bases from V and 2 bases from J; junction bases left unmatched: 7. CDR3 length equals 17 residues. The V gene's germline CDR1 is SGHTA and CDR2 FQGNSA. The CDR3 is CASSPGQGVRNTGELFF. CDR3 nucleotide sequence: TGTGCCAGCAGCCCGGGACAGGGGGTTAGAAACACCGGGGAGCTGTTTTTT. Looking up the rest from reference TRBV7-2 and TRBJ2-2 gives the full variable domain: GAGVSQSPSNKVTEKGKDVELRCDPISGHTALYWYRQSLGQGLEFLIYFQGNSAPDKSGLPSDRFSAERTGGSVSTLTIQRTQQEDSAVYLCASSPGQGVRNTGELFFGEGSRLTVL.

The rearrangement joins TRBV19 to TRBJ2-7, with 8 bases matching TRBD2. Per the germline V gene, CDR1 is LNHDA and CDR2 is SQIVND (reference sequence). Trimming removed 5 bases from V and 3 bases from J; junction bases left unmatched: 3. The CDR3 is 13 residues long. The CDR3 region has the DNA TGTGCCAGTAGTGCAACTAGCGGCTACGAGCAGTACTTC. The encoded protein is CASSATSGYEQYF.

The chain employs TRBV27 and TRBJ2-7; maybe TRBD1 (6 bases). The ends were cut back, 2 bases at V and 6 bases at J, with 11 bases in the middle. CDR1 MNHEY and CDR2 SMNVEV come from the germline V gene (reference sequence). The CDR3 is 13 amino acids. The CDR3 DNA reads TGTGCCAGCAGTTTAAGGGACAACAGCGAGCAGTACTTC. The encoded protein is CASSLRDNSEQYF.

This clone appeared a few times. V is TRBV14 and J is TRBJ1-4, with D uncertain. The CDR3 totals 11 residues. V gave up 1 base and J gave up 12 bases, with 6 bases separating them. CDR1 is SGHDN and CDR2 is FVKESK in the germline V gene. The CDR3 region is CASSQGGQLFF. CDR3 DNA: TGTGCCAGCAGCCAAGGAGGTCAACTGTTTTTT.

The V gene is TRBV7-9, the J gene TRBJ2-3; the D gene is possibly TRBD2 (6 bases). Germline V gives CDR1 SEHNR, CDR2 FQNEAQ (reference sequence). V lost 5 bases, J lost 8 bases, and 14 bases lay in between. This CDR3 is built from 13 residues. CDR3 sequence: CASSDTLAGTQYF. CDR3 nucleotides: TGTGCCAGCAGCGATACACTAGCCGGTACGCAGTATTTT.